These 5 T cell receptor beta chains came from one sample sequenced in a study of blood T cell repertoires in COVID-19. The protocol was immunoSEQ multiplex PCR, while the TCRdb copy is restricted to in-frame clones and leaves out a portion. Of about 250,000 clones in the sample, roughly 91% were seen once. Sequences were obtained from peripheral blood. The receptors come from a man under 40 with COVID-19, enrolled during active disease.

This clone came up once. V gene TRBV5-1 combines with J gene TRBJ1-1, with 9 bases lining up with TRBD1. The trim removed 4 bases at V and 5 bases at J, leaving 9 bases unmatched. This CDR3 contains 15 residues. From germline, CDR1 is SGHRS and CDR2 YFSETQ. The CDR3 bases are TGCGCCAGCAGCCCGGGGGGACAGGGAGGGACTGAAGCTTTCTTT. Its translation: CASSPGGQGGTEAFF. Using reference TRBV5-1 and TRBJ1-1 for the parts outside the CDR3, the full variable domain is KAGVTQTPRYLIKTRGQQVTLSCSPISGHRSVSWYQQTPGQGLQFLFEYFSETQRNKGNFPGRFSGRQFSNSRSEMNVSTLELGDSALYLCASSPGGQGGTEAFFGQGTRLTVV.

This sequence joins TRBV19 and TRBJ2-7; 8 nucleotides align to TRBD1. This CDR3 spans 15 amino acids. CDR1 is LNHDA and CDR2 is SQIVND in the germline V gene (reference sequence). Trimming at V came to 3 bases and at J to 4 bases, leaving 8 bases not matched to a gene. The CDR3 DNA is TGTGCCAGTAGTATTCGGCCAGGGGGCACGTACGAGCAGTACTTC. Protein product: CASSIRPGGTYEQYF.

The chain has TRBV19 and TRBJ1-6, with a possible D match to TRBD1 (5 bases). Per the germline V gene, CDR1 is LNHDA and CDR2 is SQIVND (reference sequence). Trimming took off 4 bases at V and 4 bases at J, with 11 bases between the two ends. The CDR3 spans 15 residues. The CDR3 loop reads CASSTVQEYNSPLHF. Written as DNA, the CDR3 is TGTGCCAGTAGTACAGTACAGGAGTATAATTCACCCCTCCACTTT.

CDR3 coding DNA: TGTGCCAGCAGCTTAGGCGGGGGGGCAAGAGAGACCCAGTACTTC. It codes for CASSLGGGARETQYF. The chain links TRBV7-2 to TRBJ2-5, with 9 bases lining up with TRBD2. V shed 1 base, J shed 4 bases, and the junction held 4 bases outside the gene matches. Germline CDR1 and CDR2: SGHTA and FQGNSA. CDR3 size: 15 residues. The full variable domain, with the rest looked up from reference TRBV7-2 and TRBJ2-5, is GAGVSQSPSNKVTEKGKDVELRCDPISGHTALYWYRQSLGQGLEFLIYFQGNSAPDKSGLPSDRFSAERTGGSVSTLTIQRTQQEDSAVYLCASSLGGGARETQYFGPGTRLLVL.

This clone was seen just once. The chain has TRBV7-3 and TRBJ2-3; D unresolved. Germline-derived CDR1 and CDR2 are SGHTA and FQGTGA. The CDR3 contains 12 residues. Trimming shortened V by 4 bases and J by 10 bases, and 12 bases separated the two germline ends. CDR3 residues: CASSSPAGAQYF. CDR3 nucleotides: TGTGCCAGCAGCTCACCGGCCGGAGCGCAGTATTTT.